The 6 T cell receptor beta chains below come from one sample, sequenced in a study of shared clonotypes between healthy human individuals (TCRdb year 2020). To prepare the library, the immunoSEQ multiplex PCR assay was applied. The table was pulled from immuneACCESS by TCRdb, which kept in-frame rearrangements only. Such tables lose some clones; where checked, under half of the loss comes from unresolved V genes, and the rest has no known cause. The sample table records about 490,000 clones; around 80% of these occur just once. Clones ranked in the top ten supply about 12% of the sample. The sequenced sample consisted of PBMCs. Receptors were obtained from a woman aged 40-49 years in good health. Some clones in this sample may be carry-over from other donors' samples.

This clone was seen more than once but under ten times. The chain has TRBV7-8 and TRBJ1-1; D unclear. CDR1 is SGHVS and CDR2 is FQNEAQ in the germline V gene. Trimming took 7 bases from V and 1 from J, leaving 13 bases between them. The CDR3 runs 14 residues. The CDR3 coding sequence is TGTGCCAGCACTCGAGGCACCGCGAACACTGAAGCTTTCTTT. This translates into CASTRGTANTEAFF.

This sequence joins TRBV7-9 and TRBJ2-6; D is undetermined. Trimming pared 0 bases from V and 3 bases from J, leaving 3 bases between. The germline V gene encodes CDR1 SEHNR and CDR2 FQNEAQ (reference sequence). The CDR3 consists of 14 residues. The CDR3 loop is CASSLAYGANVLTF. The CDR3 bases are TGTGCCAGCAGCTTAGCGTATGGGGCCAACGTCCTGACTTTC.

The chain is built from TRBV6-1 and TRBJ1-3; TRBD1 might be the D (5 bases). The CDR3 runs 14 residues. V was shortened by 6 bases and J by 0 bases, with 9 bases between the two germline ends. Germline V CDR1 and CDR2: MNHNS, SASEGT. The CDR3 sequence is CASRKQVSGNTIYF. The CDR3, as DNA: TGTGCCAGCAGAAAACAGGTCTCTGGAAACACCATATATTTT.

This sequence joins TRBV4-1 and TRBJ2-7; unclear D gene. Trimming removed 0 bases at V and 0 bases at J, with 15 bases between. Germline-derived CDR1 and CDR2 are MGHRA and YSYEKL. The CDR3 consists of 17 residues. CDR3 DNA sequence: TGCGCCAGCAGCCAAGAGTTCGAGACTCGTCCCTCCTACGAGCAGTACTTC. It translates to CASSQEFETRPSYEQYF.

The chain employs TRBV11-3 and TRBJ2-2; no clear D gene. V lost 3 bases to trimming and J lost 7 bases, with 9 bases between them. Germline assignment: CDR1 SGHNT and CDR2 YENEEA. The CDR3 is made up of 13 amino acids. The CDR3 nucleotides read TGTGCCAGCAGCTTGAGGCCAAACGGGGAGCTGTTTTTT. Its translation: CASSLRPNGELFF.

Regarding this clone: A junction boundary mismatches the germline segment, possibly from a read error. J is TRBJ1-4 and V is TRBV5-1; 8 bases are a match to TRBD1. The CDR3 sequence is 13 residues long. Germline assignment: CDR1 SGHRS and CDR2 YFSETQ. CDR3 loop: CAGRMTGEEKLFF. CDR3 in DNA: TGCGCCGGCAGGATGACAGGGGAAGAAAAACTGTTTTTT.